This T cell receptor beta chain was recorded in a study of T-cell reconstitution after alpha-beta-depleted transplantation in children. The ends were cut back, 4 bases at V and 6 bases at J, with 16 bases in the middle. The CDR3 consists of 15 residues. In germline, CDR1 is SGHRS, CDR2 YFSETQ. Preparing the TCRbeta library involved the use of unique molecular identifiers. Using its own MiXCR run on the PCR reads, TCRdb lists one record per CDR3 protein. Altogether 500,000 or so distinct CDR3 sequences are present, approximately 32% being singletons, with the ten largest covering approximately 2.3%. The clonotype comes from a human donor who donated a stem cell graft to a child with aplastic anemia. The chain carries TRBV5-1 and TRBJ2-2; D is possibly TRBD2 (7 bases). The material was PBMCs from the stem cell graft donor, obtained from the stem cell graft. The CDR3 loop is CASSLLAGAPGELFF. Here the CDR3 DNA reads TGCGCCAGCAGCCTTCTTGCGGGGGCGCCCGGGGAGCTGTTTTTT.